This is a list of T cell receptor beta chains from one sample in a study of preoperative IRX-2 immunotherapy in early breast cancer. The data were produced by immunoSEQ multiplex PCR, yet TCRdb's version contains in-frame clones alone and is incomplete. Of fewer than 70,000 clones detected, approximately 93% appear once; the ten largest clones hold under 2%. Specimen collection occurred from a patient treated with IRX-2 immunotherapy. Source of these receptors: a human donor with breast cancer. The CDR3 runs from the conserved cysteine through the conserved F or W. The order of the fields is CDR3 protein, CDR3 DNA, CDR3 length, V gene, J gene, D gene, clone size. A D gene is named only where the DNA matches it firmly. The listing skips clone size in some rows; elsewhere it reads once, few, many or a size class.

CDR3 protein: CASSQTLRVTDTQYF; CDR3 DNA: TGCGCCAGCAGCCAGACGCTGCGGGTCACAGATACGCAGTATTTT; CDR3 length: 15; V gene: TRBV4-1; J gene: TRBJ2-3; D gene: -; clone size: -
CDR3 protein: CASSQGGGLEDTQYF; CDR3 DNA: TGTGCCAGCAGCCAAGGGGGGGGCCTTGAAGATACGCAGTATTTT; CDR3 length: 15; V gene: TRBV4-2; J gene: TRBJ2-3; D gene: -; clone size: -
CDR3 protein: CASNFARDPHQPQHF; CDR3 DNA: TGTGCCAGTAACTTCGCCAGGGATCCCCATCAGCCCCAGCATTTT; CDR3 length: 15; V gene: TRBV19; J gene: TRBJ1-5; D gene: -; clone size: -
CDR3 protein: CASSGVTGGRGETQYF; CDR3 DNA: TGTGCCAGCAGTGGGGTAACGGGGGGGCGAGGCGAGACCCAGTACTTC; CDR3 length: 16; V gene: TRBV2; J gene: TRBJ2-5; D gene: TRBD2; clone size: -
CDR3 protein: CATSRETATNEKLFF; CDR3 DNA: TGTGCCACCAGCAGGGAGACAGCAACTAATGAAAAACTGTTTTTT; CDR3 length: 15; V gene: TRBV15; J gene: TRBJ1-4; D gene: -; clone size: -
CDR3 protein: CASSLGLGTDTQYF; CDR3 DNA: TGTGCCAGCAGCTTAGGCCTTGGGACAGATACGCAGTATTTT; CDR3 length: 14; V gene: TRBV11-2; J gene: TRBJ2-3; D gene: -; clone size: -
CDR3 protein: CASSEALAVYGYTF; CDR3 DNA: TGTGCCAGCAGTGAAGCGCTAGCAGTCTATGGCTACACCTTC; CDR3 length: 14; V gene: TRBV6-1; J gene: TRBJ1-2; D gene: -; clone size: -
CDR3 protein: CASTLPLRHSPLHF; CDR3 DNA: TGTGCCAGCACCCTTCCCCTAAGGCATTCACCCCTCCACTTT; CDR3 length: 14; V gene: TRBV28; J gene: TRBJ1-6; D gene: -; clone size: -
CDR3 protein: CAVLDRSSYNSPLHF; CDR3 DNA: TGTGCCGTCTTAGACAGGAGCTCCTATAATTCACCCCTCCACTTT; CDR3 length: 15; V gene: TRBV5-4; J gene: TRBJ1-6; D gene: -; clone size: -
CDR3 protein: CASIVSGKDSYEQYF; CDR3 DNA: TGTGCCAGCATCGTTAGCGGGAAGGACTCCTACGAGCAGTACTTC; CDR3 length: 15; V gene: TRBV28; J gene: TRBJ2-7; D gene: TRBD2; clone size: -
CDR3 protein: CASSPPLTGELFF; CDR3 DNA: TGCGCCAGCAGCCCGCCCCTCACCGGGGAGCTGTTTTTT; CDR3 length: 13; V gene: TRBV4-1; J gene: TRBJ2-2; D gene: -; clone size: -
CDR3 protein: CASSYVQDQPQHF; CDR3 DNA: TGTGCCAGCAGTTACGTACAAGATCAGCCCCAGCATTTT; CDR3 length: 13; V gene: TRBV6-6; J gene: TRBJ1-5; D gene: -; clone size: -
CDR3 protein: CASRISGASYNEQFF; CDR3 DNA: TGTGCCAGCAGAATCAGCGGGGCATCCTACAATGAGCAGTTCTTC; CDR3 length: 15; V gene: TRBV28; J gene: TRBJ2-1; D gene: TRBD2; clone size: -
CDR3 protein: CASSQEGWPSGGYTF; CDR3 DNA: TGCGCCAGCAGCCAAGAAGGGTGGCCATCGGGTGGCTACACCTTC; CDR3 length: 15; V gene: TRBV4-3; J gene: TRBJ1-2; D gene: -; clone size: -
CDR3 protein: CASSQVPGGDEEQFF; CDR3 DNA: TGTGCCAGCAGCCAAGTCCCAGGGGGAGACGAAGAGCAGTTCTTC; CDR3 length: 15; V gene: TRBV4-2; J gene: TRBJ2-1; D gene: TRBD1; clone size: -
CDR3 protein: CASSLGLAGTDTQYF; CDR3 DNA: TGTGCCAGCAGCTTAGGACTAGCGGGCACAGATACGCAGTATTTT; CDR3 length: 15; V gene: TRBV7-3; J gene: TRBJ2-3; D gene: TRBD2; clone size: once
CDR3 protein: CAWDGHSGGPDTQYF; CDR3 DNA: TGTGCCTGGGATGGTCATAGCGGGGGGCCTGATACGCAGTATTTT; CDR3 length: 15; V gene: TRBV30; J gene: TRBJ2-3; D gene: TRBD2; clone size: -
CDR3 protein: CASSLQAQGGEAFF; CDR3 DNA: TGCGCCAGCAGCCTACAAGCGCAGGGGGGCGAAGCTTTCTTT; CDR3 length: 14; V gene: TRBV5-1; J gene: TRBJ1-1; D gene: TRBD1; clone size: -
CDR3 protein: CASSFRRMDEQFF; CDR3 DNA: TGCGCCAGCAGCTTTAGGAGAATGGATGAGCAGTTCTTC; CDR3 length: 13; V gene: TRBV5-1; J gene: TRBJ2-1; D gene: -; clone size: -
CDR3 protein: CASRLAGGTYEQYF; CDR3 DNA: TGTGCCAGCAGGTTAGCGGGAGGGACCTACGAGCAGTACTTC; CDR3 length: 14; V gene: TRBV27; J gene: TRBJ2-7; D gene: TRBD2; clone size: -
CDR3 protein: CSVEFRVGTEAFF; CDR3 DNA: TGCAGCGTTGAGTTCCGGGTTGGAACTGAAGCTTTCTTT; CDR3 length: 13; V gene: TRBV29-1; J gene: TRBJ1-1; D gene: -; clone size: -
CDR3 protein: CASSYTGVTNEQFF; CDR3 DNA: TGCGCCAGCAGCTATACAGGGGTGACGAATGAGCAGTTCTTC; CDR3 length: 14; V gene: TRBV5-1; J gene: TRBJ2-1; D gene: TRBD1; clone size: -
CDR3 protein: CASSYRDRGRGDTQYF; CDR3 DNA: TGTGCCAGCAGCTACCGGGACAGGGGACGTGGAGATACGCAGTATTTT; CDR3 length: 16; V gene: TRBV7-9; J gene: TRBJ2-3; D gene: TRBD1; clone size: -
CDR3 protein: CASSFWPGGEAFF; CDR3 DNA: TGTGCCAGCAGTTTTTGGCCAGGGGGGGAAGCTTTCTTT; CDR3 length: 13; V gene: TRBV27; J gene: TRBJ1-1; D gene: TRBD1; clone size: -
CDR3 protein: CASSSTAGTTYNEQFF; CDR3 DNA: TGTGCCAGCAGTTCCACCGCCGGGACGACTTACAATGAGCAGTTCTTC; CDR3 length: 16; V gene: TRBV7-3; J gene: TRBJ2-1; D gene: -; clone size: -
CDR3 protein: CASSQVAGVFYNEQFF; CDR3 DNA: TGCGCCAGCAGCCAAGTAGCGGGAGTTTTCTACAATGAGCAGTTCTTC; CDR3 length: 16; V gene: TRBV4-3; J gene: TRBJ2-1; D gene: TRBD2; clone size: -
CDR3 protein: CASSQALDGLNTEAFF; CDR3 DNA: TGCGCCAGCAGCCAAGCTTTGGACGGACTGAACACTGAAGCTTTCTTT; CDR3 length: 16; V gene: TRBV4-1; J gene: TRBJ1-1; D gene: -; clone size: -
CDR3 protein: CASSLVEGLYEQFF; CDR3 DNA: TGTGCCAGCAGCTTAGTCGAGGGACTTTATGAGCAGTTCTTC; CDR3 length: 14; V gene: TRBV7-8; J gene: TRBJ2-1; D gene: -; clone size: once
CDR3 protein: CASNLGTGSNTEAFF; CDR3 DNA: TGCGCCAGCAATTTAGGGACAGGTTCGAACACTGAAGCTTTCTTT; CDR3 length: 15; V gene: TRBV5-1; J gene: TRBJ1-1; D gene: TRBD1; clone size: -
CDR3 protein: CATSTGLDEQYF; CDR3 DNA: TGTGCCACCTCGACAGGGCTCGACGAGCAGTACTTC; CDR3 length: 12; V gene: TRBV19; J gene: TRBJ2-7; D gene: TRBD1; clone size: -
CDR3 protein: CASSPSAGTRASNEQFF; CDR3 DNA: TGTGCCAGCAGCCCGTCGGCCGGGACTAGAGCCTCCAATGAGCAGTTCTTC; CDR3 length: 17; V gene: TRBV11-3; J gene: TRBJ2-1; D gene: TRBD2; clone size: -
CDR3 protein: CASSVETGGTGELFF; CDR3 DNA: TGTGCCAGCAGCGTAGAGACAGGGGGCACCGGGGAGCTGTTTTTT; CDR3 length: 15; V gene: TRBV9; J gene: TRBJ2-2; D gene: TRBD1; clone size: -
CDR3 protein: CASSAPPRGEQFF; CDR3 DNA: TGTGCCAGCAGCGCCCCCCCTAGGGGTGAGCAGTTCTTC; CDR3 length: 13; V gene: TRBV13; J gene: TRBJ2-1; D gene: -; clone size: -
CDR3 protein: CASSHRGGALSTDTQYF; CDR3 DNA: TGTGCCAGCAGCCATAGGGGGGGGGCGCTTAGCACAGATACGCAGTATTTT; CDR3 length: 17; V gene: TRBV7-2; J gene: TRBJ2-3; D gene: -; clone size: -
CDR3 protein: CASSQGSLGWGYEQYF; CDR3 DNA: TGCGCCAGCAGCCAAGGTTCCCTTGGATGGGGGTACGAGCAGTACTTC; CDR3 length: 16; V gene: TRBV4-3; J gene: TRBJ2-7; D gene: -; clone size: -
CDR3 protein: CASNRGGTPSYEQYF; CDR3 DNA: TGTGCCAGCAACCGGGGGGGGACCCCATCCTACGAGCAGTACTTC; CDR3 length: 15; V gene: TRBV9; J gene: TRBJ2-7; D gene: TRBD2; clone size: -
CDR3 protein: CASSLGFEDTQYF; CDR3 DNA: TGTGCCAGCAGCTTAGGGTTCGAAGATACGCAGTATTTT; CDR3 length: 13; V gene: TRBV7-9; J gene: TRBJ2-3; D gene: -; clone size: -
CDR3 protein: CASSLVIAGGQGTDTQYF; CDR3 DNA: TGTGCCAGCAGCTTAGTTATAGCGGGGGGGCAGGGGACAGATACGCAGTATTTT; CDR3 length: 18; V gene: TRBV7-2; J gene: TRBJ2-3; D gene: TRBD2; clone size: -
CDR3 protein: CASSQIQGGKGNYGYTF; CDR3 DNA: TGCGCCAGCAGCCAAATCCAGGGCGGTAAGGGTAACTATGGCTACACCTTC; CDR3 length: 17; V gene: TRBV4-1; J gene: TRBJ1-2; D gene: -; clone size: -
CDR3 protein: CASSPDGTGELFF; CDR3 DNA: TGTGCCAGCAGCCCGGACGGCACCGGGGAGCTGTTTTTT; CDR3 length: 13; V gene: TRBV6-5; J gene: TRBJ2-2; D gene: -; clone size: -
CDR3 protein: CASSPTGASYNEQFF; CDR3 DNA: TGTGCCAGCTCACCGACTGGCGCCAGCTACAATGAGCAGTTCTTC; CDR3 length: 15; V gene: TRBV18; J gene: TRBJ2-1; D gene: -; clone size: -
CDR3 protein: CVTFPGQNTGELFF; CDR3 DNA: TGTGTCACATTTCCGGGACAGAACACCGGGGAGCTGTTTTTT; CDR3 length: 14; V gene: TRBV10-3; J gene: TRBJ2-2; D gene: -; clone size: -
CDR3 protein: CASSLLTGLNIQYF; CDR3 DNA: TGTGCCAGCAGCTTACTGACAGGATTAAACATTCAGTACTTC; CDR3 length: 14; V gene: TRBV7-2; J gene: TRBJ2-4; D gene: -; clone size: -
CDR3 protein: CASRPWGGSNTEAFF; CDR3 DNA: TGTGCCAGCAGACCCTGGGGCGGGAGTAACACTGAAGCTTTCTTT; CDR3 length: 15; V gene: TRBV28; J gene: TRBJ1-1; D gene: -; clone size: -
CDR3 protein: CASGLPGTPQFF; CDR3 DNA: TGTGCCAGCGGTCTCCCCGGGACTCCACAGTTCTTC; CDR3 length: 12; V gene: TRBV28; J gene: TRBJ2-1; D gene: -; clone size: -
CDR3 protein: CASMSRDRYTDTQYF; CDR3 DNA: TGTGCCAGTATGAGCCGGGACAGGTACACAGATACGCAGTATTTT; CDR3 length: 15; V gene: TRBV13; J gene: TRBJ2-3; D gene: TRBD1; clone size: -
CDR3 protein: CASSGGRVWVYEQYF; CDR3 DNA: TGTGCCAGCAGCGGAGGGCGGGTATGGGTCTACGAGCAGTACTTC; CDR3 length: 15; V gene: TRBV28; J gene: TRBJ2-7; D gene: -; clone size: -
CDR3 protein: CASSYRAAYEQYF; CDR3 DNA: TGTGCCAGCAGTTACAGGGCGGCCTACGAGCAGTACTTC; CDR3 length: 13; V gene: TRBV6-6; J gene: TRBJ2-7; D gene: -; clone size: -
CDR3 protein: CASTTRGTNSPLHF; CDR3 DNA: TGTGCCAGCACCACGAGGGGCACCAATTCACCCCTCCACTTT; CDR3 length: 14; V gene: TRBV6-5; J gene: TRBJ1-6; D gene: -; clone size: -
CDR3 protein: CASSTARSANTGELFF; CDR3 DNA: TGTGCCAGCAGCACCGCTCGGTCCGCGAACACCGGGGAGCTGTTTTTT; CDR3 length: 16; V gene: TRBV11-3; J gene: TRBJ2-2; D gene: -; clone size: -
CDR3 protein: CASSRNRDRGYGYTF; CDR3 DNA: TGTGCCAGTAGTCGCAACCGGGACAGGGGTTATGGCTACACCTTC; CDR3 length: 15; V gene: TRBV19; J gene: TRBJ1-2; D gene: TRBD1; clone size: -
CDR3 protein: CASSSYQADTQYF; CDR3 DNA: TGTGCCAGCAGCTCATACCAGGCAGATACGCAGTATTTT; CDR3 length: 13; V gene: TRBV11-1; J gene: TRBJ2-3; D gene: -; clone size: -